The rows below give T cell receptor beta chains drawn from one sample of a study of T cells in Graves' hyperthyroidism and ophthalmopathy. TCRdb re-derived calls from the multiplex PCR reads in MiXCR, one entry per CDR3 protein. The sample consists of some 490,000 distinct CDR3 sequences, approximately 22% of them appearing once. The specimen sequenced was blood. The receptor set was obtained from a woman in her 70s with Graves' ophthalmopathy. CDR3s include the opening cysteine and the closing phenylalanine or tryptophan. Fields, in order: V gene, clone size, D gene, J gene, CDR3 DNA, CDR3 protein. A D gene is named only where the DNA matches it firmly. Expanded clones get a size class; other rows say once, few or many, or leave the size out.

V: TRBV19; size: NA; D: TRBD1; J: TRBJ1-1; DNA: TGTGCCAGTACCATGACAGGGGTAGGCACTGAAGCTTTCTTT; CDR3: CASTMTGVGTEAFF
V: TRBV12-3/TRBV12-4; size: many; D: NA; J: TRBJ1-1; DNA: TGTGCCAGCAGCCGCGGGACGTGGGCTTTCTTT; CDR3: CASSRGTWAFF
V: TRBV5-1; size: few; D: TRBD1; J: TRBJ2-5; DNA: TGCGCCAGCAACACAGGGGATCGGGAGACCCAGTACTTC; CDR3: CASNTGDRETQYF
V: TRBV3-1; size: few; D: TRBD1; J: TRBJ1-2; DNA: TGTGCCAGCAGCAGGACAGGGGGTTACACCTTC; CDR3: CASSRTGGYTF
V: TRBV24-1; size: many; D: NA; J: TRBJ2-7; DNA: TGTGCCACCAGTGATTACCCTTACAGGGTCCCCTACTACGAGCAGTACTTC; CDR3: CATSDYPYRVPYYEQYF
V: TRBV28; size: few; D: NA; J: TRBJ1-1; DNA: TGTGCCAGCCGGCGGGGGAGAGCTTTCTTT; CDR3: CASRRGRAFF
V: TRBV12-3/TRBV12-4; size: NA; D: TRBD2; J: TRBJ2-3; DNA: TGTGCCAGCAGTCGACTAGCGGGCTTCACAGATACGCAGTATTTT; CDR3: CASSRLAGFTDTQYF
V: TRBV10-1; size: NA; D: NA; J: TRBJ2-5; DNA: TGCGCCAGCAGCCGGGACCCCAGTGGAGAGACCCAGTACTTC; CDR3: CASSRDPSGETQYF
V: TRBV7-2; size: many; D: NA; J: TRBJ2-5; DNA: TGTGCCAGCAGATTGACCCCCGCGCGGGTGGAGACCCAGTACTTC; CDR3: CASRLTPARVETQYF
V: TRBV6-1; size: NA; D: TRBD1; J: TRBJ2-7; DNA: TGTGCCAGCAGTGCACCGGGACAGGGCGCGTCCGAGCAGTACTTC; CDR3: CASSAPGQGASEQYF
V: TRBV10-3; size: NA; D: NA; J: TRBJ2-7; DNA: TGTGCCATCAGGTCTAACAACTACGAGCAGTACTTC; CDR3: CAIRSNNYEQYF
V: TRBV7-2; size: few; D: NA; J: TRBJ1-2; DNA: TGTGCCAGCAGCTTTGGGATCAGGAGGGATAACTATGGCTACACCTTC; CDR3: CASSFGIRRDNYGYTF
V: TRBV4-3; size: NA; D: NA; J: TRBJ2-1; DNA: TGCGCCAGCAGCCTTCACTTAGCGATTAACAATGAGCAGTTCTTC; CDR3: CASSLHLAINNEQFF
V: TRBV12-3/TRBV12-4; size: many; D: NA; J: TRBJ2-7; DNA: TGTGCCAGCAGTCCCCCCGGGACCTACGAGCAGTACTTC; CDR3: CASSPPGTYEQYF
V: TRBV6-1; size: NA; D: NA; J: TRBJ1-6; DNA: TGTGCCAGCAGTCAGACAGCAAGTAATTCACCCCTCCACTTT; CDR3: CASSQTASNSPLHF
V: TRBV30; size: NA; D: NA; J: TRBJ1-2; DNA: TGTGCCTGGGCCCCGACAGGCCAACATGGCTACACCTTC; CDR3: CAWAPTGQHGYTF
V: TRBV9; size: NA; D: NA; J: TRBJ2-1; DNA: TGTGCCAGCAGCGTAGACGGGAGCCCCTACAATGAGCAGTTCTTC; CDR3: CASSVDGSPYNEQFF
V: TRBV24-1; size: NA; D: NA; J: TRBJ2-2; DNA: TGTGCCACCAGTGGAAGCCTCAACACCGGGGAGCTGTTTTTT; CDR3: CATSGSLNTGELFF
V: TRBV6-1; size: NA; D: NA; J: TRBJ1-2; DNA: TGTGCCAGCGGAGTCGATTCTAACTATGGCTACACCTTC; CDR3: CASGVDSNYGYTF
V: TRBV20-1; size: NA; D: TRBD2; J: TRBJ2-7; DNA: TGCAGTGCTAGGACTAGCGGCAAACCTGGCTACGAGCAGTACTTC; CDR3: CSARTSGKPGYEQYF
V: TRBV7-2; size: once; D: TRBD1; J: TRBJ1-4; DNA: TGTACCAGCAGCTTCCAGGGGGCAGGGGAAAAACTGTTTTTT; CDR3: CTSSFQGAGEKLFF
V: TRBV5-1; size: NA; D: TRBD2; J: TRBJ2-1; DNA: TGCGCCAGCAGCTCCTCGGGACTAGCTATCTCCTACAATGAGCAGTTCTTC; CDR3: CASSSSGLAISYNEQFF
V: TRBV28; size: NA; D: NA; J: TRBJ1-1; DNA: TGTGCCAGCAGTTCACGCGACGGGGCAGACACTGAAGCTTTCTTT; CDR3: CASSSRDGADTEAFF
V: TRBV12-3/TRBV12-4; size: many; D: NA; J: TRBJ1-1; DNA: TGTGCCAGCAGTCCGACCGCGAGCACTGAAGCTTTCTTT; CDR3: CASSPTASTEAFF
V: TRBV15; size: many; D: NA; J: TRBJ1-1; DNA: TGTGCCACCAGCAGAGGTCCCCAGGACACTGAAGCTTTCTTT; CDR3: CATSRGPQDTEAFF
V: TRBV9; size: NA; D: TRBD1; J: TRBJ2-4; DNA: TGTGCCAGCAGCGTAGGGGGACAGGGATCCAAAAACATTCAGTACTTC; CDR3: CASSVGGQGSKNIQYF
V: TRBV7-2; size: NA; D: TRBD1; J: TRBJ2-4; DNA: TGTGCCAGCAGCCGTACAGGGGAAAGGAACATTCAGTACTTC; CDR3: CASSRTGERNIQYF
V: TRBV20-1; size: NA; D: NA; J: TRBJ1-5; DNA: TGCAGTGCTTCGTATAGCAATCAGCCCCAGCATTTT; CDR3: CSASYSNQPQHF
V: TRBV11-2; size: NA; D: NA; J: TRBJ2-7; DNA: TGTGCCAGCAGCTTGAGCCGGGCCCCCGATTATGGCGAGCAGTACTTC; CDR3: CASSLSRAPDYGEQYF